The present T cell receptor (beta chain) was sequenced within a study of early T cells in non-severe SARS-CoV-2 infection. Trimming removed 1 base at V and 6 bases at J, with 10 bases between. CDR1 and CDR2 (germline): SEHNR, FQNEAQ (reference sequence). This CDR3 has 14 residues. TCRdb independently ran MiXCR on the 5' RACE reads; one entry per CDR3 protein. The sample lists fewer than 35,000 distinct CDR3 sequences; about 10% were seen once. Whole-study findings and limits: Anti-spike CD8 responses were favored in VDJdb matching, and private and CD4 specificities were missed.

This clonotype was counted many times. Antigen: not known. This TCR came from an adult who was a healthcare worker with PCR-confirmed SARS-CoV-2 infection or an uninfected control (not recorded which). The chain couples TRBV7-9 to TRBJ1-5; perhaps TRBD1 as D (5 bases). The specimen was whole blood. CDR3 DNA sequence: TGTGCCAGCAGCTTAGGGGGTCAGGGTCAGCCCCAGCATTTT. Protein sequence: CASSLGGQGQPQHF.